This TCR beta chain came from a study of CD4+ T cells in melanoma. Profiling relied on immunoSEQ multiplex PCR, and the TCRdb table lists in-frame clones only, not all of them. The table for this sample gives about 63 clones. The sample taken for sequencing was cells sorted by PD-1 expression. These receptors all come from a human donor with melanoma.

V usage is TRBV5-1 and J usage is TRBJ1-4; a possible D gene is TRBD1 (6 bases). Trimming removed 4 bases from V and 7 bases from J, with 14 bases in between. The germline V gene has CDR1 SGHRS and CDR2 YFSETQ. The CDR3 extends over 14 amino acids. The CDR3 DNA is TGCGCCAGCAGCGTACAGGGTGGGTTTGAAAAACTGTTTTTT. This sequence encodes CASSVQGGFEKLFF.